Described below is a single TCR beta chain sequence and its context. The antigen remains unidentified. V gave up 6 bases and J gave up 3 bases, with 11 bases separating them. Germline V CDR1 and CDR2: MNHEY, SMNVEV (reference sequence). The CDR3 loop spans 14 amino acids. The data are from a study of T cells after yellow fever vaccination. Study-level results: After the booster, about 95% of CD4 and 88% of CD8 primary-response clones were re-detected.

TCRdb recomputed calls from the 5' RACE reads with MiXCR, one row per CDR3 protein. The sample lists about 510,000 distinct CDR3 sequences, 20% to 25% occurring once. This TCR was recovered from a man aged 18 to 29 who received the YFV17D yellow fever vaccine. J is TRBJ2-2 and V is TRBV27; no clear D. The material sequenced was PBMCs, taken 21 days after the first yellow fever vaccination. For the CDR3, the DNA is TGTGCCAGCAGCTCTAAAGGGCACACCGGGGAGCTGTTTTTT. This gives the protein CASSSKGHTGELFF.